These T cell receptor beta chains were read from a single sample in a study of patients and donors after allogeneic stem cell transplantation. One entry per CDR3 protein, called by TCRdb with MiXCR from the RT-PCR reads. The sample includes some 880,000 distinct CDR3 sequences, about a sixth of them seen just once. Sequencing used blood, either unsorted or a sorted T cell fraction (not recorded which). The receptors were gathered from a human donor who was either an allogeneic HSCT recipient or a stem cell or donor lymphocyte infusion donor (not recorded which). It is not recorded whose cells these are; they may come from a transplant donor. Both conserved end residues are part of each CDR3. The order of the fields is J gene, clone size, D gene, V gene, CDR3 protein, CDR3 DNA. D genes are given only for firm matches. Expanded clones get a size class; other rows say once, few or many, or leave the size out.

TRBJ1-2 | few | . | TRBV9 | CASSVAATGQNGGYTF | TGTGCCAGCAGCGTAGCGGCTACTGGACAGAATGGTGGCTACACCTTC
TRBJ2-3 | many | . | TRBV20-1 | CSARRRPSTDTQYF | TGCAGTGCTAGACGGCGACCGAGCACAGATACGCAGTATTTT
TRBJ2-3 | many | . | TRBV10-3 | CATEGGPDTQYF | TGTGCCACCGAGGGGGGGCCAGATACGCAGTATTTT
TRBJ2-6 | many | . | TRBV12-3/TRBV12-4 | CASSYRPGANVLTF | TGTGCCAGCAGTTACAGGCCCGGGGCCAACGTCCTGACTTTC
TRBJ1-3 | . | . | TRBV3-1 | CASSPSQGNTIYF | TGTGCCAGCAGCCCCTCACAAGGAAACACCATATATTTT
TRBJ2-7 | . | TRBD2 | TRBV10-3 | CAINTSGGPSYEQYF | TGTGCCATCAATACTAGCGGGGGGCCCTCCTACGAGCAGTACTTC
TRBJ2-2 | few | . | TRBV5-6 | CASSLSGSGELFF | TGTGCCAGCAGCTTGAGCGGATCTGGGGAGCTGTTTTTT
TRBJ2-5 | few | TRBD1 | TRBV12-3/TRBV12-4 | CASSPITGGSGETQYF | TGTGCCAGCAGTCCGATTACAGGGGGGTCGGGAGAGACCCAGTACTTC
TRBJ2-7 | . | . | TRBV12-3/TRBV12-4 | CASSPQAGRPFYEQYF | TGTGCCAGCAGTCCCCAGGCAGGCCGACCTTTCTACGAGCAGTACTTC
TRBJ1-2 | . | . | TRBV25-1 | CASSESGGGYGYTF | TGTGCCAGCAGTGAATCAGGAGGGGGCTATGGCTACACCTTC
TRBJ2-7 | . | . | TRBV24-1 | CATSDFPGDEQYF | TGTGCCACCAGTGATTTTCCAGGGGACGAGCAGTACTTC
TRBJ2-7 | few | . | TRBV20-1 | CSAVGIGAYSYEQYF | TGCAGTGCTGTCGGCATCGGGGCCTACTCCTACGAGCAGTACTTC
TRBJ2-7 | . | TRBD1 | TRBV12-3/TRBV12-4 | CASSPGQGFYF | TGTGCCAGCAGCCCGGGACAGGGGTTTTACTTC
TRBJ1-2 | few | . | TRBV30 | CAWNGGQGSQYGYTF | TGTGCCTGGAACGGAGGGCAGGGCAGTCAGTATGGCTACACCTTC
TRBJ1-5 | . | TRBD1 | TRBV6-2/TRBV6-3 | CASTPTGAAPAQHF | TGTGCCAGCACCCCGACAGGGGCTGCCCCGGCCCAGCATTTT
TRBJ2-7 | few | . | TRBV12-3/TRBV12-4 | CASSPGLPREQYF | TGTGCCAGCAGCCCGGGACTTCCGAGGGAGCAGTACTTC
TRBJ2-1 | . | TRBD2 | TRBV5-1 | CASSLVGLALEQFF | TGCGCCAGCAGCTTGGTGGGACTAGCTTTAGAGCAGTTCTTC
TRBJ2-1 | few | TRBD1 | TRBV9 | CASSAPGQGDEQFF | TGTGCCAGCAGCGCGCCGGGACAGGGAGATGAGCAGTTCTTC
TRBJ1-1 | few | . | TRBV13 | CASSLRDRRGVNTEAFF | TGTGCCAGCAGCCTCAGGGACCGGAGGGGGGTTAACACTGAAGCTTTCTTT
TRBJ2-5 | . | TRBD1 | TRBV7-9 | CASSLARTGKETQYF | TGTGCCAGCAGCTTAGCCCGGACAGGGAAAGAGACCCAGTACTTC
TRBJ2-7 | . | . | TRBV7-2 | CASEGWDEQYF | TGTGCCAGCGAGGGCTGGGACGAGCAGTACTTC
TRBJ1-2 | few | . | TRBV9 | CASSVAPRGSYGYTF | TGTGCCAGCAGCGTAGCTCCCAGGGGTTCCTATGGCTACACCTTC
TRBJ2-3 | few | . | TRBV15 | CATSRERGVSYTDTQYF | TGTGCCACCAGCAGAGAAAGGGGGGTCAGCTACACAGATACGCAGTATTTT
TRBJ1-6 | . | . | TRBV7-2 | CASTTRAGSYNSPLHF | TGTGCCAGCACTACCAGGGCAGGCTCCTATAATTCACCCCTCCACTTT
TRBJ2-5 | many | . | TRBV21-1 | CAFGHEQETQYF | TGTGCCTTCGGACATGAACAAGAGACCCAGTACTTC
TRBJ1-4 | . | . | TRBV19 | CASSIVRHEKLFF | TGTGCCAGTAGTATCGTCAGGCATGAAAAACTGTTTTTT
TRBJ2-7 | few | TRBD1 | TRBV6-2/TRBV6-3 | CASSYSRQGTYEQYF | TGTGCCAGCAGTTACTCCCGACAGGGTACCTACGAGCAGTACTTC
TRBJ1-6 | . | TRBD1 | TRBV7-3 | CASSRQGMTSPLHF | TGTGCCAGCAGCCGACAGGGTATGACTTCACCCCTCCACTTT
TRBJ2-3 | few | TRBD2 | TRBV5-1 | CASSLLSLAGADTQYF | TGCGCCAGCAGCTTGCTTTCCCTAGCGGGCGCAGATACGCAGTATTTT
TRBJ2-2 | . | . | TRBV7-9 | CASSAPGGTGELFF | TGTGCCAGCAGCGCCCCTGGAGGCACCGGGGAGCTGTTTTTT
TRBJ2-3 | few | TRBD2 | TRBV15 | CATRAGGADTQYF | TGTGCCACCAGGGCGGGAGGGGCAGATACGCAGTATTTT
TRBJ2-7 | few | . | TRBV20-1 | CSARDDRTWEQYF | TGCAGTGCTAGAGACGACAGAACATGGGAGCAGTACTTC
TRBJ2-7 | . | . | TRBV5-1 | CASSSGRTVSSYEQYF | TGCGCCAGCAGCTCCGGTAGGACGGTAAGCTCCTACGAGCAGTACTTC
TRBJ2-2 | . | TRBD2 | TRBV6-1 | CASSATSGGRGTGELFF | TGTGCCAGCAGTGCAACTAGCGGGGGGCGCGGCACCGGGGAGCTGTTTTTT
TRBJ2-1 | once | . | TRBV24-1 | CATSGVPGFFEQFF | TGTGCCACCAGTGGGGTGCCGGGGTTTTTTGAGCAGTTCTTC
TRBJ1-1 | few | . | TRBV24-1 | CATSDPGGGNTEAFF | TGTGCCACCAGTGATCCCGGCGGGGGGAACACTGAAGCTTTCTTT
TRBJ1-4 | . | . | TRBV20-1 | CSVDTLEKLFF | TGCAGTGTTGATACCCTTGAAAAACTGTTTTTT
TRBJ2-2 | few | . | TRBV27 | CASSPNDSPRGTGELFF | TGTGCCAGCAGTCCAAACGACAGTCCACGAGGCACCGGGGAGCTGTTTTTT
TRBJ2-5 | . | TRBD1 | TRBV10-3 | CAISEPGTGDPPQETQYF | TGTGCCATCAGTGAGCCAGGGACAGGGGACCCCCCGCAAGAGACCCAGTACTTC
TRBJ2-7 | . | TRBD1 | TRBV6-5 | CASSYSPGQGLEQYF | TGTGCCAGCAGTTACTCCCCGGGACAGGGTCTCGAGCAGTACTTC
TRBJ2-5 | few | TRBD1 | TRBV27 | CASSLPGQEETQYF | TGTGCCAGCAGTCTACCGGGACAGGAAGAGACCCAGTACTTC
TRBJ1-1 | . | . | TRBV20-1 | CSAPPSMNTEAFF | TGCAGTGCCCCCCCATCTATGAACACTGAAGCTTTCTTT
TRBJ2-1 | . | . | TRBV4-2 | CASSQARPGGHNEQFF | TGTGCCAGCAGCCAAGCCCGGCCGGGGGGCCACAATGAGCAGTTCTTC
TRBJ1-2 | few | . | TRBV12-3/TRBV12-4 | CASRGGRSPYTF | TGTGCCAGCAGGGGGGGGCGAAGCCCCTACACCTTC
TRBJ1-5 | . | . | TRBV20-1 | CSARDRPRDQPQHF | TGCAGTGCTAGAGACAGGCCCCGTGATCAGCCCCAGCATTTT
TRBJ2-1 | few | . | TRBV12-3/TRBV12-4 | CASSLGYTEQFF | TGTGCCAGCAGTTTAGGGTACACTGAGCAGTTCTTC
TRBJ2-7 | . | . | TRBV20-1 | CSARDPPTGSYEQYF | TGCAGTGCTAGAGATCCCCCTACAGGATCCTACGAGCAGTACTTC
TRBJ2-7 | . | TRBD1 | TRBV9 | CASSANSRDRTYEQYF | TGTGCCAGCAGCGCGAATAGCCGGGACAGGACCTACGAGCAGTACTTC
TRBJ1-4 | many | . | TRBV27 | CASSFSRFNEKLFF | TGTGCCAGCAGTTTCAGTCGCTTTAATGAAAAACTGTTTTTT